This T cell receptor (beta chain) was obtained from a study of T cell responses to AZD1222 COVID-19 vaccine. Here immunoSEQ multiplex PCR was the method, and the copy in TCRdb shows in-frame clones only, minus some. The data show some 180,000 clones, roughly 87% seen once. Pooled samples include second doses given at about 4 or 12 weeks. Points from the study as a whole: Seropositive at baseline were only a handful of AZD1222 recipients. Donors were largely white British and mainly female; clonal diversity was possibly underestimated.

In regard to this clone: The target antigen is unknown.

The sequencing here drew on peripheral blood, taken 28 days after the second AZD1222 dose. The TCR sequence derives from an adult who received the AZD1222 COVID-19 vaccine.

The CDR3: CASSSEDRGLSGYTF. The DNA of the CDR3 is TGTGCCAGCAGCAGCGAGGACAGGGGCCTTTCTGGCTACACCTTC. The V gene is TRBV7-2, the J gene TRBJ1-2, with 9 bases identical to TRBD1. CDR3 length equals 15 residues. V gave up 5 bases and J gave up 7 bases; unmatched junction bases: 11. The germline CDR1 and CDR2 sequences are SGHTA and FQGNSA.